The 7 T cell receptor beta chains below all came from one sample that was sequenced in a study of regulatory T cells in long-lasting Graves disease (dated by TCRdb to the early 2020s). The time point label corresponds to: newly diagnosed GD, antithyroid drugs for less than 3 months. RNA was extracted from PBMCs in TRIzol for both TCR sequencing and RNA sequencing. Library generation was performed with multiplex PCR. The sample was run on an Illumina HiSeq 4000. iRepertoire HTBI primers and Arm-PCR amplification of CDR3 regions were used to construct TCR beta libraries. TCRdb took the public reads, trimmed them with fastp at Q25, ran MiXCR for clone calling and kept in-frame beta chains. Rows are combined by CDR3 protein, so each entry shows the most common genes and DNA. The sample table contains 580,000 or so distinct CDR3 sequences; only one count was recorded for about 16% of them. The ten most abundant clones make up around 11% of the sample.

These records were also assigned to another study, of T cells in Graves' hyperthyroidism and ophthalmopathy.

This sample comprised peripheral blood mononuclear cells (PBMCs), obtained at new diagnosis, from a patient treated with antithyroid drugs. The origin of the receptors is a man between 18 and 29 years old with Graves disease. Donor details come from another sample of the same person, matched by shared clones.

V gene TRBV3-1 combines with J gene TRBJ2-5, with 8 bases fitting TRBD1. The CDR3 consists of 16 residues. Germline CDR1 is LGHDT and CDR2 is YNNKEL (reference sequence). V was clipped by 3 bases and J by 1 base; unmatched bases: 7. The CDR3 is CASSHPTGAIQETQYF. CDR3 sequence (DNA): TGTGCCAGCAGCCACCCGACAGGGGCGATCCAAGAGACCCAGTACTTC.

The chain combines TRBV12-3 or TRBV12-4 with TRBJ1-5; 7 nucleotides align to TRBD1. CDR3 length: 15 amino acids. J was trimmed by 0 bases and V by 5 bases; bases with no gene match: 4. CDR3 in amino acids: CASSQDRYSNQPQHF. The CDR3 DNA sequence: TGTGCCAGCAGTCAGGACAGGTATAGCAATCAGCCCCAGCATTTT.

This clonotype was recorded at least ten times. The chain couples TRBV28 to TRBJ1-2; TRBD1 might be the D (5 bases). The CDR3 loop spans 15 amino acids. The ends were cut back, 5 bases at V and 10 bases at J, with 23 bases in the middle. CDR1 is MDHEN and CDR2 is SYDVKM in the germline V gene. In DNA form, the CDR3 reads TGTGCCAGCAGTCCACCCCGCCCGGGGGACGTAGCCTACACCTTC. As protein: CASSPPRPGDVAYTF.

There are a few counts of this clonotype. The chain links TRBV7-9 to TRBJ1-1; D is unresolved. Germline assignment: CDR1 SEHNR and CDR2 FQNEAQ (reference sequence). V lost 2 bases and J 11 bases, leaving 18 bases between the germline ends. The CDR3 sequence is 14 residues long. CDR3 in amino acids: CASSLRGLEREAFF. CDR3 coding DNA: TGTGCCAGCAGCTTAAGAGGATTAGAGAGAGAGGCTTTCTTT.

This clonotype was recorded at least ten times. The chain is built from TRBV3-1 and TRBJ1-1; no clear D gene. CDR3 length equals 15 residues. V was shortened by 0 bases and J by 4 bases, with 12 bases between the two germline ends. The germline V gene encodes CDR1 LGHDT and CDR2 YNNKEL (reference sequence). The CDR3 loop reads CASSQEFLGSTEAFF. The DNA for the CDR3 is TGTGCCAGCAGCCAAGAATTCCTGGGAAGCACTGAAGCTTTCTTT.

V is TRBV19 and J is TRBJ2-7, with 11 nucleotides matching TRBD2. In germline, CDR1 is LNHDA, CDR2 SQIVND (reference sequence). Germline trimming cut 3 bases from V and 1 base from J; bases unmatched to any gene: 8. CDR3 length equals 17 residues. The CDR3 nucleotides are TGTGCCAGTAGTATGTCCCTCACTAGCGGGGGATCCTACGAGCAGTACTTC. Amino acids: CASSMSLTSGGSYEQYF.

In its sample, this clonotype was seen many times. This chain links TRBV12-3 or TRBV12-4 with TRBJ2-3; 9 positions agree with TRBD2. Losses at the gene ends were 6 bases for V and 0 bases for J; bases not matched to a gene: 10. CDR3 size: 17 residues. The CDR3 nucleotides read TGTGCCAGCAGCGACGATAGCGGGGGTGTAAGCACAGATACGCAGTATTTT. Translation gives CASSDDSGGVSTDTQYF.